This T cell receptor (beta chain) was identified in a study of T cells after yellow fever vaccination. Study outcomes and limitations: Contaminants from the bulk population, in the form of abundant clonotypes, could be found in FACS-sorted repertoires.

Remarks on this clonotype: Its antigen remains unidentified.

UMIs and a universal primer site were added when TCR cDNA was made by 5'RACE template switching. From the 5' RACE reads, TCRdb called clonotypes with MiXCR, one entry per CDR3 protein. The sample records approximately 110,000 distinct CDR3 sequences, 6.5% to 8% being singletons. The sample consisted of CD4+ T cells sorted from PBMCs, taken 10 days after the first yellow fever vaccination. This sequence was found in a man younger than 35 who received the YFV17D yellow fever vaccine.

As DNA, the CDR3 is TGTGCCAGCAGTTCCTGGAAGATTCTAGATACGCAGTATTTT. Its translation: CASSSWKILDTQYF. This sequence joins TRBV6-2 or TRBV6-3 and TRBJ2-3; D is unclear. Deletions cut 4 bases from V and 5 bases from J, with 13 bases between. Germline V gene sequence: CDR1 MNHEY, CDR2 SVGEGT. CDR3 size: 14 residues.